This TCR beta chain came from a study of blood T cells in healthy people across ages. There are many counts of this clonotype. Alongside a J-beta primer mix, a sample-barcoded 5' primer served in a second PCR lasting roughly 7 to 11 cycles. Via MiXCR, TCRdb re-called the 5' RACE reads, giving one row per CDR3 protein. The sample lists roughly 1 million distinct CDR3 sequences; 25% were seen once. The CDR3 consists of 15 residues. V lost 6 bases to trimming and J lost 6 bases; unmatched junction nucleotides: 5. Germline assignment: CDR1 MNHEY and CDR2 SVGAGI. The sample was also reused in another study, on T cells of mothers and their children. That work contributes: Input to cDNA synthesis comprised all extracted RNA, at a ratio of roughly 1.5 ug per 15 ul. Per mother, over 9 million TCR beta CDR3 reads were obtained; per child, 2.5 million to 3.5 million. Normalized overlap was always slightly, never significantly, higher in related than unrelated mother-child pairs. None of the identified T cell clones proved to be persistent microchimeric clones.

This chain joins TRBV6-5 and TRBJ2-1; 13 bases fit TRBD2. The sequence came from a girl aged 2 to 9 in good health. Sequencing was done on a sample of blood. CDR3 DNA sequence: TGTGCCAGCAGCTTACTAGCGGGAGGGCCCAATGAGCAGTTCTTC. Translated: CASSLLAGGPNEQFF.